A single sample gave rise to the 5 T cell receptor beta chains below, sequenced in a study of cytomegalovirus exposure and HLA in healthy donors. Produced via immunoSEQ multiplex PCR; TCRdb's table is partial and in-frame only. The sample holds fewer than 400,000 clones; 88% are singletons and the top ten take more than 0.95%. The sequenced sample consisted of PBMCs. The receptors shown here come from a man aged 25 to 45 in good health and CMV-seronegative.

This clone was seen only once. The rearrangement links TRBV6-1 to TRBJ2-7; D remains unclear. The CDR3 contains 12 residues. The germline V gene has CDR1 MNHNS and CDR2 SASEGT. V dropped 1 base and J dropped 4 bases, with 5 bases sitting between them. In DNA form, the CDR3 reads TGTGCCAGCAGTGAAGTTCGGTACGAGCAGTACTTC. It encodes CASSEVRYEQYF.

The chain employs TRBV7-9 and TRBJ1-1; D unresolved. There are 13 residues in the CDR3. CDR1 and CDR2 from the germline V gene are SEHNR and FQNEAQ (reference sequence). V was trimmed by 1 base and J by 6 bases, leaving 9 bases between them. As DNA, the CDR3 is TGTGCCAGCAGCTTAGGATGGAGCTCTGAAGCTTTCTTT. Translation gives CASSLGWSSEAFF.

The chain has TRBV19 and TRBJ1-2; D ambiguous. The CDR3 is made up of 15 amino acids. CDR1 and CDR2 (germline): LNHDA, SQIVND (reference sequence). V was cut by 5 bases and J by 8 bases, with 21 bases left in between. CDR3 bases: TGTGCCAGTAGTGCGGAACCCCGTTTAGCTGGCGGCTACACCTTC. Protein sequence: CASSAEPRLAGGYTF.

The J gene is TRBJ1-2, the V gene TRBV6-6, with 9 positions matching TRBD1. The CDR3 has 14 amino acids. J lost 7 bases, V lost 7 bases, and 10 bases had no gene match. The germline gives CDR1 MNHNY, CDR2 SVGAGI (reference sequence). Here the CDR3 reads CASTPGDRVSGYTF. The DNA of the CDR3 is TGTGCCAGCACCCCCGGGGACAGGGTCAGTGGCTACACCTTC.

The chain recombines TRBV4-1 with TRBJ1-4; D remains unclear. Between the trimmed V and J ends, which lost 4 bases and 7 bases, there was a span of 25 bases. The germline V gene encodes CDR1 MGHRA and CDR2 YSYEKL. CDR3 length: 18 residues. The DNA of the CDR3 is TGCGCCAGCAGCCTACTCCAGAGGTGGGGAGGAGGAGGTGAAAAACTGTTTTTT. Encoded protein: CASSLLQRWGGGGEKLFF.